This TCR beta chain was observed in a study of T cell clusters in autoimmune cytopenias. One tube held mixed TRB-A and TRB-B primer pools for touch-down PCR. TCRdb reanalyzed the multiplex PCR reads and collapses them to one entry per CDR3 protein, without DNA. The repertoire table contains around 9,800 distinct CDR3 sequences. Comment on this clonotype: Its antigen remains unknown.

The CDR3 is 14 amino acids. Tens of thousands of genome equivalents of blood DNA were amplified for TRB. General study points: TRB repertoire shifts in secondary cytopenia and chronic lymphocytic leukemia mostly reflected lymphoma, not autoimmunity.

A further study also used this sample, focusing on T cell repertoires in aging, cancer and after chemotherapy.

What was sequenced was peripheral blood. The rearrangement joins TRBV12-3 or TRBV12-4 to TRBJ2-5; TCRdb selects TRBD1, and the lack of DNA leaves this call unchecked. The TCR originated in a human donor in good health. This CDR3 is CASSPRTGRETQYF.